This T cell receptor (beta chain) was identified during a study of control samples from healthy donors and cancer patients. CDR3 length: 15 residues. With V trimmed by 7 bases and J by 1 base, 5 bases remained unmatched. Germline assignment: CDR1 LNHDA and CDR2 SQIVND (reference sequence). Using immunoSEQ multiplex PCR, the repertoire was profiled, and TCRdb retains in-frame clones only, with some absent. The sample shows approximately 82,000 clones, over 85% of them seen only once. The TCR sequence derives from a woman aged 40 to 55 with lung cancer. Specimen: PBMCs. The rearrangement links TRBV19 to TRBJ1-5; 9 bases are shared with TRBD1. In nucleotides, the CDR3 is TGTGCCAGTATTCTGACAGGGGGGAGCAATCAGCCCCAGCATTTT. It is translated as CASILTGGSNQPQHF. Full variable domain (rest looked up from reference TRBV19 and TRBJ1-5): DGGITQSPKYLFRKEGQNVTLSCEQNLNHDAMYWYRQDPGQGLRLIYYSQIVNDFQKGDIAEGYSVSREKKESFPLTVTSAQKNPTAFYLCASILTGGSNQPQHFGDGTRLSIL.